Below, 3 T cell receptor beta chains from the same sample are listed, as sequenced in a study of T-cell reconstitution after alpha-beta-depleted transplantation in children. Unique molecular identifiers were incorporated into the prepared TCRbeta library. TCRdb re-analysed the PCR reads in MiXCR, keeping a single row per CDR3 protein. The repertoire holds a few hundred thousand distinct CDR3 sequences, with approximately 13% as singletons. Sequencing used PBMCs from the stem cell graft donor, obtained from the stem cell graft. The receptors here all came from a human donor who donated a stem cell graft to a child with combined immunodeficiency.

There are many counts of this clonotype. The chain employs TRBV5-1 and TRBJ2-3, with D uncertain. The CDR3 runs to 12 residues. Germline-derived CDR1 and CDR2 are SGHRS and YFSETQ. V lost 0 bases and J 5 bases, leaving 4 bases between the germline ends. The CDR3 protein is CASSLDLDTQYF. The DNA of the CDR3 is TGCGCCAGCAGCTTGGATCTAGATACGCAGTATTTT.

The chain recombines TRBV20-1 with TRBJ1-5, with 8 bases lining up with TRBD1. V lost 5 bases to trimming and J lost 9 bases; unmatched junction nucleotides: 9. From germline, CDR1 is DFQATT and CDR2 SNEGSKA (reference sequence). There are 13 residues in the CDR3. Here the CDR3 DNA reads TGCAGTGCTCGACAGGGGATAAGTCGGCCCCAGCATTTT. Protein product: CSARQGISRPQHF.

This sequence joins TRBV12-3 or TRBV12-4 and TRBJ2-5; possible D gene TRBD2, 7 bases. Trimming pared 3 bases from V and 5 bases from J, leaving 16 bases between. The CDR3 is made up of 15 amino acids. The CDR3 sequence: CASSFEGGGGETQYF. The CDR3 DNA follows: TGTGCCAGCAGTTTCGAGGGGGGGGGCGGGGAGACCCAGTACTTC.